The entry that follows covers one T cell receptor (beta chain) sequence. These data come from a study of blood T cell repertoires in COVID-19. Overall study: Samples of COVID-19 (acute and convalescent) were obtained from the United States, Italy and Spain.

V lost 0 bases and J 5 bases, leaving 11 bases between the germline ends. CDR1 and CDR2 (germline): LNHDA, SQIVND (reference sequence). This CDR3 contains 15 residues. Per the original data handling: Scientists estimated how many nucleated cells there were by amplifying reference gene primers. Assay: immunoSEQ multiplex PCR; the TCRdb copy retains only in-frame clones and omits some. V, J and clone size were drawn from that table, and D and trimming were deduced from the DNA. The sample records about 120,000 clones, approximately 81% being singletons. The rearrangement links TRBV19 to TRBJ1-5, with a tentative D call TRBD1 (6 bases). The specimen was peripheral blood. This clonotype was obtained from a woman aged 80 or over with acute or convalescent COVID-19. The CDR3 DNA sequence: TGTGCCAGTAGTATAGACAGGGGCCACGATCAGCCCCAGCATTTT. Its translation: CASSIDRGHDQPQHF.